A single sample gave rise to the 22 T cell receptor beta chains below, sequenced in a study of Ad26.COV2.S vaccination and SARS-CoV-2 variants. This sample's treatment: 15 to 20 received Ad26.COV2.S at low or high dose, single or two shots; several received placebo; per-sample allocation not given. Following the first vaccine or placebo injection, samples were taken on day 63. Only in-frame clones appear in the TCRdb table, and some are missing; sequencing was by immunoSEQ multiplex PCR. The table shows 450,000 to 550,000 clones, with nearly 90% occurring only once. The source was peripheral blood, collected in a trial of Ad26.COV2.S vaccine versus placebo. The receptors originated from a person between 18 and 65 years old who received the Ad26.COV2.S COVID-19 vaccine or a placebo.

The V and J genes are TRBV19 and TRBJ1-6; D call uncertain. V was cut by 3 bases and J by 10 bases, with 10 bases left in between. CDR1 is LNHDA and CDR2 is SQIVND in the germline V gene (reference sequence). CDR3 length: 13 amino acids. In DNA form, the CDR3 reads TGTGCCAGTAGTATTTTGGTTGGATCACCCCTCCACTTT. Amino acids: CASSILVGSPLHF. The complete variable domain, with remaining parts taken from reference TRBV19 and TRBJ1-6, reads DGGITQSPKYLFRKEGQNVTLSCEQNLNHDAMYWYRQDPGQGLRLIYYSQIVNDFQKGDIAEGYSVSREKKESFPLTVTSAQKNPTAFYLCASSILVGSPLHFGNGTRLTVT.

The rearrangement uses TRBV6-1 and TRBJ2-2; 8 bases are shared with TRBD1. Germline CDR1 is MNHNS and CDR2 is SASEGT. The CDR3 is made up of 15 amino acids. Trimming took 3 bases from V and 3 from J; bases not matched to a gene: 3. CDR3 loop: CASSDQGAYTGELFF. CDR3 nucleotides: TGTGCCAGCAGTGACCAGGGGGCGTACACCGGGGAGCTGTTTTTT.

This chain joins TRBV7-2 and TRBJ1-2, with D unclear. The CDR3 has 12 residues. Deletions cut 3 bases from V and 3 bases from J, with 5 bases between. The germline gives CDR1 SGHTA, CDR2 FQGNSA. The CDR3 here is CASSLRYYGYTF. The DNA of the CDR3 is TGTGCCAGCAGCTTGAGGTACTATGGCTACACCTTC.

The CDR3 DNA sequence: TGTGCCAGCAGTTTATGGGGACAGGGGTCTCGGGAGACCCAGTACTTC. Protein: CASSLWGQGSRETQYF. The chain has TRBV27 and TRBJ2-5; TRBD1 aligns across 10 bases. Trimming took 1 base from V and 5 from J; bases not matched to a gene: 7. The length of the CDR3 is 16 residues. The germline V gene has CDR1 MNHEY and CDR2 SMNVEV (reference sequence).

This chain joins TRBV10-3 and TRBJ1-3; 12 bases match TRBD1. Germline trimming cut 3 bases from V and 7 bases from J; bases unmatched to any gene: 7. This CDR3 spans 16 amino acids. The germline CDR1 and CDR2 sequences are ENHRY and SYGVKD. CDR3 sequence: CAISDWGTGGRNTIYF. In nucleotides, the CDR3 is TGTGCCATCAGTGATTGGGGGACAGGGGGCCGCAACACCATATATTTT.

The DNA for the CDR3 is TGTGCCAGCAGCCAAGATCTGGGGGATTGGCCCCAGCATTTT. This encodes CASSQDLGDWPQHF. J is TRBJ1-5 and V is TRBV3-1 (or the pseudogene TRBV3-2); TRBD1 is a possible D gene (5 bases). The CDR3 totals 14 residues. Germline V gene data show CDR1 as LGHDT and CDR2 as YNNKEL (reference sequence). The ends were cut back, 0 bases at V and 9 bases at J, with 12 bases in the middle.

The V and J genes are TRBV30 and TRBJ1-4; D possibly corresponds to TRBD1 (5 bases). This CDR3 has 14 amino acids. Deletions cut 2 bases from V and 7 bases from J, with 14 bases between. CDR1 and CDR2 from the germline V gene are GTSNPN and SVGIG (reference sequence). CDR3 sequence reads: CAWSSLGGGEKLFF. CDR3 coding DNA: TGTGCCTGGAGTTCCCTGGGGGGTGGTGAAAAACTGTTTTTT.

The V gene is TRBV7-9, the J gene TRBJ1-5; a possible D gene is TRBD1 (5 bases). With 1 base removed from V and 0 bases from J, the gap between germline ends came to 7 bases. Germline assignment: CDR1 SEHNR and CDR2 FQNEAQ (reference sequence). This CDR3 spans 15 amino acids. The chain's CDR3 is CASSLGTHSNQPQHF. As DNA, the CDR3 is TGTGCCAGCAGCTTAGGGACACATAGCAATCAGCCCCAGCATTTT.

CDR3 in amino acids: CASSIAQGYEAFF. Here the CDR3 DNA reads TGTGCCAGTAGTATAGCTCAGGGTTATGAAGCTTTCTTT. This chain connects TRBV19 to TRBJ1-1; TRBD1 might be the D (5 bases). CDR3 size: 13 residues. Germline CDR1 LNHDA, CDR2 SQIVND (reference sequence). The V gene lost 1 base and the J gene lost 7 bases, with 10 bases spanning the gap.

This chain joins TRBV6-2 or TRBV6-3 and TRBJ2-5; the match to TRBD2 covers 8 bases. The CDR3 extends over 17 amino acids. CDR1 is MNHEY and CDR2 is SVGEGT in the germline V gene. Trimming cost V 0 bases and J 5 bases; bases outside gene matches: 11. CDR3 bases: TGTGCCAGCAGTTACTCCCCCGTCGGGGGGGCGAGCGAGACCCAGTACTTC. Protein product: CASSYSPVGGASETQYF.

This chain links TRBV2 with TRBJ2-1; no clear D gene. The CDR3 has 14 amino acids. V was pared by 8 bases and J by 4 bases, with 15 bases between. The germline CDR1 and CDR2 sequences are SNHLY and FYNNEI. This chain's CDR3 is CASVVNRAYNEQFF. The CDR3 DNA reads TGTGCCAGCGTCGTAAACCGGGCTTACAATGAGCAGTTCTTC.

The J gene is TRBJ2-1, the V gene TRBV27, with 10 bases that match TRBD1. The CDR3 totals 15 residues. The V and J ends lost 4 bases and 7 bases, in that order; junction bases with no gene match: 7. Germline CDR1 is MNHEY and CDR2 is SMNVEV (reference sequence). The CDR3 coding sequence is TGTGCCAGCAGTTCCCCGGGACAGGGGCGGAATGAGCAGTTCTTC. Translating gives CASSSPGQGRNEQFF.

As concerns this clone: A junction boundary mismatches the germline segment, possibly from a read error. This chain joins TRBV12-3 or TRBV12-4 and TRBJ2-3, with D maybe TRBD2 (6 bases). The CDR3 extends over 13 amino acids. The CDR3 protein is CASSLALAGRSDF. As DNA, the CDR3 is TGTGCCAGCAGTTTAGCGCTGGCGGGAAGGTCAGATTTT.

The chain recombines TRBV24-1 with TRBJ2-1, with 9 bases aligning to TRBD2. The junction had 9 bases not matched to a gene; V was cut back by 9 bases and J by 7 bases. This CDR3 is 14 amino acids long. Germline V gives CDR1 KGHDR, CDR2 SFDVKD. The CDR3 loop is CATARSGRRNEQFF. The DNA of the CDR3 is TGTGCCACCGCCCGGAGCGGGAGGAGAAATGAGCAGTTCTTC.

This chain uses TRBV7-2 with TRBJ2-6, with D perhaps matching TRBD2 (5 bases). CDR1 and CDR2 (germline): SGHTA, FQGNSA. The V gene lost 5 bases and the J gene lost 1 base, with 6 bases spanning the gap. This CDR3 has 14 residues. The CDR3 loop is CASSRESGANVLTF. CDR3 nucleotide sequence: TGTGCCAGCAGCCGGGAATCTGGGGCCAACGTCCTGACTTTC.

The chain employs TRBV4-3 and TRBJ2-1, with TRBD1 identical over 10 bases. Trimming at V came to 4 bases and at J to 6 bases, leaving 12 bases not matched to a gene. The V gene's germline CDR1 is LGHNA and CDR2 YSLEER. This CDR3 region has 17 residues. This CDR3 reads CASSRIPDRGRPNEQFF. The CDR3 bases are TGCGCCAGCAGCCGAATCCCTGACAGGGGGCGCCCCAATGAGCAGTTCTTC.

The rearrangement joins TRBV4-3 to TRBJ2-1, with 7 bases matching TRBD2. V lost 0 bases, J lost 4 bases, and 6 bases stayed unmatched. This CDR3 spans 16 amino acids. The germline CDR1 and CDR2 sequences are LGHNA and YSLEER. This chain's CDR3 is CASSQEAGREYNEQFF. DNA for the CDR3: TGCGCCAGCAGCCAAGAGGCGGGGCGGGAGTACAATGAGCAGTTCTTC.

V is TRBV5-4 and J is TRBJ1-1; no clear D gene. Germline lookup yields CDR1 SGHNT and CDR2 YYREEE (reference sequence). The CDR3 sequence is 14 residues long. The V end lost 0 bases, the J end lost 4 bases, and 10 bases lay between the germline ends. The CDR3 DNA is TGTGCCAGCAGCTTGGTTCGGGGAGCCACTGAAGCTTTCTTT. Translating it yields CASSLVRGATEAFF.

This sequence joins TRBV28 and TRBJ1-4; 8 nucleotides line up with TRBD1. Trimming took 4 bases from V and 6 from J; bases not matched to a gene: 7. This CDR3 has 15 residues. In germline, CDR1 is MDHEN, CDR2 SYDVKM. The CDR3 DNA follows: TGTGCCAGCAGTTCCAGGGGGCGCGTAGATGAAAAACTGTTTTTT. Translation gives CASSSRGRVDEKLFF.

This chain connects TRBV6-6 to TRBJ1-3; weak D call: TRBD1 (5 bases). Germline-derived CDR1 and CDR2 are MNHNY and SVGAGI (reference sequence). The germline V and J ends were trimmed by 5 bases and 0 bases, with 14 bases remaining between them. The CDR3 totals 16 residues. For the CDR3, the DNA is TGTGCCAGCAGTCCCGGGGGACGGATCTCTGGAAACACCATATATTTT. Protein product: CASSPGGRISGNTIYF.

V is TRBV7-8 and J is TRBJ1-2; unclear D gene. V lost 5 bases, J lost 6 bases, and 13 bases lay in between. The CDR3 contains 13 residues. In germline, CDR1 is SGHVS, CDR2 FQNEAQ. CDR3 in DNA: TGTGCCAGCAGCCGTATTCTTTGGGATGGCTACACCTTC. It is translated as CASSRILWDGYTF.

The rearrangement links TRBV3-1 (or the pseudogene TRBV3-2) to TRBJ1-6, with a possible D match to TRBD1 (5 bases). The V end was cut by 5 bases, the J end by 8 bases, with 22 bases between. The CDR3 runs to 17 residues. Germline assignment: CDR1 LGHDT and CDR2 YNNKEL (reference sequence). The CDR3 reads CASSTARSWGIDSPLHF. CDR3 DNA sequence: TGTGCCAGCAGCACCGCCCGATCGTGGGGCATTGATTCACCCCTCCACTTT.